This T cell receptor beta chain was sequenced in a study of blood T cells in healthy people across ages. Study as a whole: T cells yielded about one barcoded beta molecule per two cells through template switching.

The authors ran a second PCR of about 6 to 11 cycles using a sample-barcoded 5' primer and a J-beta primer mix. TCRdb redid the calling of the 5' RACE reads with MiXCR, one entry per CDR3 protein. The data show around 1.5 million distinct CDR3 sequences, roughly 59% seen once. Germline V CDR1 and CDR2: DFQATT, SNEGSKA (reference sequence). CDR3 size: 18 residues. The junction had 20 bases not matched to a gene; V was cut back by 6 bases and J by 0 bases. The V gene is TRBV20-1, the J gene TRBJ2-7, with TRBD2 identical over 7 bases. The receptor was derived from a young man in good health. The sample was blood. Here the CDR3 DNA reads TGCAGTGCGCTATTATTCGCGAGCGGGAAACTAAGCTCCTACGAGCAGTACTTC. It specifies CSALLFASGKLSSYEQYF.